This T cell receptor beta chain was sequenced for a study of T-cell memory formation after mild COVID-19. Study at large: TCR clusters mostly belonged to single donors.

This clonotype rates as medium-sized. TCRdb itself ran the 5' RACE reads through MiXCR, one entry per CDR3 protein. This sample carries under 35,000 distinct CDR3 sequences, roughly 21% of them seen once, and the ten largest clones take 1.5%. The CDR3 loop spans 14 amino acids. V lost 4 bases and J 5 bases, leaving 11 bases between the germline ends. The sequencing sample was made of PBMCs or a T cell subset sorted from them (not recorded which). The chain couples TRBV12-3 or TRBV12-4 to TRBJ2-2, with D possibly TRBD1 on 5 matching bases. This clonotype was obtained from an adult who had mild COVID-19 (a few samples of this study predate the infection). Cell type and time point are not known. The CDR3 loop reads CASSSRQTTGELFF. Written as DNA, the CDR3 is TGTGCCAGCAGTTCCCGACAGACTACCGGGGAGCTGTTTTTT.